The 18 T cell receptor beta chains given below trace back to one sample, sequenced in a study of cytomegalovirus exposure and HLA in healthy donors (dated by TCRdb to 2016 to 2017). Library creation used the immunoSEQ multiplex PCR assay. A mixture of 60 forward primers for TCR Vbeta segments and 13 reverse primers for TCR Jbeta segments was used in the multiplex PCR. TCRdb obtained this table from immuneACCESS and retained in-frame rearrangements with V and J assigned. These tables miss some clones; where compared with another copy, unresolved V genes account for less than half of the shortfall, and the remainder is unexplained. The sample yields 60,000 to 65,000 clones; approximately 71% were counted once. The ten largest clones take up around a quarter of the sample. Sample: PBMCs. The receptors were gathered from a woman aged 40 to 50 in good health and CMV-seropositive.

J is TRBJ2-1 and V is TRBV19; 7 bases map to TRBD1. V gave up 5 bases and J gave up 0 bases; unmatched junction bases: 4. The V gene's germline CDR1 is LNHDA and CDR2 SQIVND (reference sequence). The CDR3 runs 15 residues. The CDR3 spells CASSEQGLSYNEQFF. DNA for the CDR3: TGTGCCAGTAGTGAACAGGGGCTCTCCTACAATGAGCAGTTCTTC.

In its sample, this clone was seen a few times. V usage is TRBV12-5 and J usage is TRBJ1-2; TRBD1 might be the D (6 bases). The germline V gene encodes CDR1 LGHNT and CDR2 FRNRAP. This CDR3 has 14 amino acids. V lost 3 bases and J lost 6, with 14 bases in between. The CDR3 is CASGLEGGRHGYTF. The DNA of the CDR3 is TGTGCTAGTGGTTTAGAGGGGGGGCGTCATGGCTACACCTTC.

The chain uses TRBV7-6 and TRBJ1-4, with a weak D call TRBD1 (6 bases). CDR1 and CDR2 (germline): SGHVS, FNYEAQ. V was trimmed by 4 bases and J by 3 bases, leaving 9 bases between them. The CDR3 runs to 14 residues. CDR3 in DNA: TGTGCCAGCAGCTCACAGGGTTCTAATGAAAAACTGTTTTTT. Translation: CASSSQGSNEKLFF. Full variable domain (rest looked up from reference TRBV7-6 and TRBJ1-4): GAGVSQSPRYKVTKRGQDVALRCDPISGHVSLYWYRQALGQGPEFLTYFNYEAQQDKSGLPNDRFSAERPEGSISTLTIQRTEQRDSAMYRCASSSQGSNEKLFFGSGTQLSVL.

V and J are TRBV27 and TRBJ1-1; 9 bases fit TRBD1. CDR1 is MNHEY, CDR2 SMNVEV, per germline (reference sequence). The CDR3 extends over 17 amino acids. After removal of 2 bases from V and 2 bases from J, the junction contained 9 bases not matched to a gene. The CDR3 coding sequence is TGTGCCAGCAGTTTAAAGCTCGGGACAGGGAGAAACACTGAAGCTTTCTTT. Protein product: CASSLKLGTGRNTEAFF.

The chain has TRBV7-9 and TRBJ1-3, with D perhaps TRBD1 (5 bases). V lost 1 base, J lost 0 bases, and 10 bases lay in between. The CDR3 has 16 residues. Germline V gene lookup returns CDR1 SEHNR and CDR2 FQNEAQ (reference sequence). The DNA of the CDR3 is TGTGCCAGCAGCTTAGGGTCAGGGCTCTCTGGAAACACCATATATTTT. The encoded protein is CASSLGSGLSGNTIYF.

The rearrangement uses TRBV29-1 and TRBJ2-7; 11 bases agree with TRBD1. The V segment lost 4 bases and the J segment 4 bases; nucleotides outside the gene matches: 3. Germline CDR1 reads SQVTM; CDR2 reads ANQGSEA. The CDR3 runs to 13 residues. The CDR3 sequence: CSVAGQGVYEQYF. The CDR3 DNA follows: TGCAGCGTTGCGGGACAGGGGGTTTACGAGCAGTACTTC.

This clone was seen a handful of times. V is TRBV30 and J is TRBJ1-2, with TRBD1 identical over 7 bases. The CDR3 is 13 amino acids. The ends lost 8 bases at V and 4 bases at J; junction bases unmatched: 10. Germline-derived CDR1 and CDR2 are GTSNPN and SVGIG (reference sequence). The CDR3 bases are TGTGCCCGGGACAGCAGGTTCGGCTATGGCTACACCTTC. Amino acids: CARDSRFGYGYTF.

The chain links TRBV4-1 to TRBJ1-1; tentative D call: TRBD1 (6 bases). Germline CDR1 is MGHRA and CDR2 is YSYEKL. The V and J ends lost 6 bases and 0 bases respectively, with 14 bases between them. This CDR3 spans 15 amino acids. The CDR3 is CASSTPGQMNTEAFF. The CDR3, as DNA: TGCGCCAGCAGTACCCCGGGACAAATGAACACTGAAGCTTTCTTT.

The rearrangement links TRBV29-1 to TRBJ2-7, with D perhaps matching TRBD1 (6 bases). Germline CDR1 is SQVTM and CDR2 is ANQGSEA. Trimming stripped 4 bases from V and 0 bases from J, with 13 bases between. The CDR3 is 14 amino acids. Here the CDR3 DNA reads TGCAGCGTTGCCGGGATGACAGGCTCCTACGAGCAGTACTTC. It specifies CSVAGMTGSYEQYF.

This clone was seen a handful of times. V gene TRBV7-9 combines with J gene TRBJ2-1; 11 bases are a match to TRBD2. Germline values: CDR1 SEHNR, CDR2 FQNEAQ (reference sequence). The CDR3 extends over 14 amino acids. With 6 bases clipped from V and 4 bases from J, the junction kept 2 bases outside the gene matches. The CDR3, as DNA: TGTGCCAGCAGTGGGACTAGCGGATACAATGAGCAGTTCTTC. It yields the protein CASSGTSGYNEQFF.

The chain has TRBV30 and TRBJ2-5; tentatively, D is TRBD1 (7 bases). The length of the CDR3 is 13 residues. Germline CDR1 GTSNPN, CDR2 SVGIG (reference sequence). Trimming removed 5 bases from V and 11 bases from J, with 21 bases in between. In DNA, the CDR3 is TGTGCCTGGGGGGGGACAGCCCTTATGGGGCAGTACTTC. Residues: CAWGGTALMGQYF.

The chain employs TRBV18 and TRBJ1-1; no clear D. The CDR3 sequence is 13 residues long. Germline CDR1 reads KGHSH; CDR2 reads LQKENI. V shed 3 bases and J shed 1 base, with 6 bases lying between them. The CDR3 nucleotides are TGTGCCAGCTCACCTTCACAGAACACTGAAGCTTTCTTT. Translating it yields CASSPSQNTEAFF.

This clone was seen just once. The V call is TRBV2, the J call TRBJ1-1; 10 nucleotides agree with TRBD1. Germline values: CDR1 SNHLY, CDR2 FYNNEI. The V and J ends lost 9 bases and 0 bases, in that order; junction bases with no gene match: 1. CDR3 size: 13 residues. The CDR3 spells CASGTGVNTEAFF. Here the CDR3 DNA reads TGTGCCAGTGGGACAGGGGTGAACACTGAAGCTTTCTTT.

The V gene is TRBV13, the J gene TRBJ1-5, with 9 bases fitting TRBD1. Germline lookup yields CDR1 PRHDT and CDR2 FYEKMQ (reference sequence). The CDR3 is 15 residues long. Losses at the gene ends were 0 bases for V and 6 bases for J; bases not matched to a gene: 3. This CDR3 reads CASSLGLGQGQPQHF. CDR3 coding DNA: TGTGCCAGCAGCTTAGGCCTGGGACAGGGTCAGCCCCAGCATTTT.

V usage is TRBV6-1 and J usage is TRBJ1-2; D is possibly TRBD1 (6 bases). This CDR3 has 14 residues. Trimming took 6 bases from V and 5 from J, leaving 16 bases between them. Germline V gives CDR1 MNHNS, CDR2 SASEGT. The CDR3 loop reads CASRGAGVYYGYTF. The CDR3 DNA follows: TGTGCCAGCAGAGGGGCAGGGGTTTATTATGGCTACACCTTC.

This rearrangement joins TRBV6-4 to TRBJ2-1; 9 nucleotides align to TRBD2. There are 15 residues in the CDR3. Germline V lookup: CDR1 MRHNA, CDR2 SNTAGT. The V segment lost 3 bases and the J segment 4 bases; nucleotides outside the gene matches: 4. CDR3 region: CASSESSGAYNEQFF. DNA for the CDR3: TGTGCCAGCAGTGAATCTAGCGGGGCTTACAATGAGCAGTTCTTC.

The chain joins TRBV4-3 to TRBJ1-3; D not resolved. V lost 1 base and J lost 3, with 4 bases in between. Per the germline V gene, CDR1 is LGHNA and CDR2 is YSLEER. This CDR3 is built from 13 residues. CDR3 DNA sequence: TGCGCCAGCAGCCAAGTCGGTGGAAACACCATATATTTT. Translating gives CASSQVGGNTIYF.

This clone came up a few times. V and J are TRBV19 and TRBJ2-2; D is unresolved. The CDR3 sequence is 13 residues long. The germline CDR1 and CDR2 sequences are LNHDA and SQIVND (reference sequence). Trimming removed 8 bases at V and 2 bases at J, with 9 bases between. This CDR3 reads CASVELNTGELFF. Here the CDR3 DNA reads TGTGCCAGTGTGGAGCTAAACACCGGGGAGCTGTTTTTT.